This entry lists 20 T cell receptor beta chains sequenced from one sample in a study of blood T cell repertoires in COVID-19. Sequencing was performed with immunoSEQ multiplex PCR; in TCRdb, only in-frame clones are kept and a portion is missing. The data show roughly 39,000 clones, around 87% seen once. Sequenced input: peripheral blood. Receptor source: a man aged 50-60 years with active or convalescent COVID-19.

The chain's CDR3 is CASSPPGQSNTGELFF. In DNA, the CDR3 is TGTGCCAGCTCACCACCGGGGCAGTCGAACACCGGGGAGCTGTTTTTT. The V call is TRBV18, the J call TRBJ2-2; D is possibly TRBD1 (5 bases). The V gene lost 0 bases and the J gene lost 0 bases, with 8 bases spanning the gap. In germline, CDR1 is KGHSH, CDR2 LQKENI. The CDR3 has 16 residues. The entire variable domain, with the rest obtained from reference TRBV18 and TRBJ2-2, is as follows: NAGVMQNPRHLVRRRGQEARLRCSPMKGHSHVYWYRQLPEEGLKFMVYLQKENIIDESGMPKERFSAEFPKEGPSILRIQQVVRGDSAAYFCASSPPGQSNTGELFFGEGSRLTVL.

The chain recombines TRBV11-2 with TRBJ2-2; tentatively, D is TRBD2 (5 bases). V lost 1 base and J 4 bases, leaving 19 bases between the germline ends. Per the germline V gene, CDR1 is SGHAT and CDR2 is FQNNGV. The CDR3 contains 18 residues. The CDR3 sequence is CASSLGGSRAYGTGELFF. The CDR3 nucleotides are TGTGCCAGCAGCTTAGGCGGGTCTAGAGCTTACGGCACCGGGGAGCTGTTTTTT. Looking up the rest from reference TRBV11-2 and TRBJ2-2 gives the full variable domain: EAGVAQSPRYKIIEKRQSVAFWCNPISGHATLYWYQQILGQGPKLLIQFQNNGVVDDSQLPKDRFSAERLKGVDSTLKIQPAKLEDSAVYLCASSLGGSRAYGTGELFFGEGSRLTVL.

This chain links TRBV12-5 with TRBJ2-3; 11 nucleotides line up with TRBD1. Unmatched junction bases numbered 4, after V lost 5 bases and J lost 3 bases. Germline CDR1 is LGHNT and CDR2 is FRNRAP. CDR3 length: 15 amino acids. CDR3 DNA sequence: TGTGCTAGTGGTGGACAGGGGGCGTATACAGATACGCAGTATTTT. It specifies CASGGQGAYTDTQYF.

The rearrangement uses TRBV28 and TRBJ2-3; 13 bases align to TRBD2. Germline V gene sequence: CDR1 MDHEN, CDR2 SYDVKM. The trim removed 4 bases at V and 2 bases at J, leaving 6 bases unmatched. The CDR3 totals 17 residues. CDR3 residues: CASSSSGLAGTTDTQYF. The CDR3 DNA reads TGTGCCAGCAGTTCCTCGGGACTAGCGGGAACCACAGATACGCAGTATTTT.

This clone has a single count. The chain links TRBV5-5 to TRBJ2-7; D is unclear. This CDR3 is 15 amino acids long. Germline assignment: CDR1 SGHKS and CDR2 YYEKEE (reference sequence). V lost 0 bases to trimming and J lost 4 bases, with 14 bases between them. CDR3 amino acids: CASSLAFAARYEQYV. The CDR3 bases are TGTGCCAGCAGCTTGGCCTTTGCGGCGAGGTACGAGCAGTACGTC.

The V and J genes are TRBV30 and TRBJ2-3; TRBD2 is a possible D gene (6 bases). The CDR3 loop spans 13 amino acids. The V gene lost 4 bases and the J gene lost 0 bases, with 8 bases spanning the gap. Germline V CDR1 and CDR2: GTSNPN, SVGIG (reference sequence). The CDR3 protein is CAWKAGSTDTQYF. The DNA of the CDR3 is TGTGCCTGGAAGGCGGGGAGCACAGATACGCAGTATTTT.

Written as DNA, the CDR3 is TGTGCCTGGAGGACCGGGACAGGGGGCTATGGCTACACCTTC. Translating gives CAWRTGTGGYGYTF. The chain carries TRBV30 and TRBJ1-2; TRBD1 matches 11 bases. The length of the CDR3 is 14 residues. Germline assignment: CDR1 GTSNPN and CDR2 SVGIG (reference sequence). V was clipped by 3 bases and J by 4 bases; unmatched bases: 4.

The gene calls are TRBV6-5 and TRBJ2-7, with TRBD1 as a possible D gene (6 bases). The V end lost 6 bases, the J end lost 2 bases, and 11 bases lay between the germline ends. CDR1 MNHEY and CDR2 SVGAGI come from the germline V gene. This CDR3 is built from 13 residues. The CDR3 reads CASRSGQPYEQYF. CDR3 nucleotides: TGTGCCAGCAGGTCGGGACAACCCTACGAGCAGTACTTC.

This clone has a single count. The chain links TRBV3-1 (or the pseudogene TRBV3-2) to TRBJ1-3, with D perhaps matching TRBD1 (5 bases). Trimming took off 4 bases at V and 0 bases at J, with 13 bases between the two ends. CDR1 is LGHDT and CDR2 is YNNKEL in the germline V gene (reference sequence). The CDR3 runs to 16 residues. CDR3 sequence: CASSPTGSYSGNTIYF. CDR3 nucleotide sequence: TGTGCCAGCAGCCCAACAGGATCTTACTCTGGAAACACCATATATTTT.

The chain employs TRBV5-1 and TRBJ2-7; TRBD1 matches 11 bases. V was pared by 5 bases and J by 2 bases, with 6 bases of the junction left unmatched. The CDR3 has 15 amino acids. Germline V gives CDR1 SGHRS, CDR2 YFSETQ. For the CDR3, the DNA is TGCGCCAGCAGTCCCGGGACAGGGGGTACCTACGAGCAGTACTTC. Protein sequence: CASSPGTGGTYEQYF.

This sequence joins TRBV10-3 and TRBJ1-3; TRBD1 matches at 8 bases. This CDR3 region has 15 residues. Unmatched junction bases numbered 5, after V lost 6 bases and J lost 1 base. The V gene's germline CDR1 is ENHRY and CDR2 SYGVKD. The chain's CDR3 is CAISRGDRSGNTIYF. CDR3 bases: TGTGCCATCAGCCGTGGGGACAGGTCTGGAAACACCATATATTTT.

The rearrangement links TRBV19 to TRBJ1-4; 9 bases line up with TRBD1. Germline trimming cut 6 bases from V and 7 bases from J; bases unmatched to any gene: 6. The CDR3 runs to 14 residues. Per the germline V gene, CDR1 is LNHDA and CDR2 is SQIVND (reference sequence). CDR3 sequence (DNA): TGTGCCAGTAGCGGACAGGGGCTGGGTGAAAAACTGTTTTTT. Amino acids: CASSGQGLGEKLFF.

The table lists this clone with a few counts. The chain couples TRBV15 to TRBJ2-7; 12 nucleotides line up with TRBD2. Germline CDR1 and CDR2: LNHNV and YYDKDF (reference sequence). CDR3 length equals 15 residues. V gave up 5 bases and J gave up 3 bases; unmatched junction bases: 5. CDR3 in DNA: TGTGCCACCAGCTTGACTAGCGGGAGTAGCTACGAGCAGTACTTC. Protein sequence: CATSLTSGSSYEQYF. Full variable domain (missing parts from reference TRBV15 and TRBJ2-7): DAMVIQNPRYQVTQFGKPVTLSCSQTLNHNVMYWYQQKSSQAPKLLFHYYDKDFNNEADTPDNFQSRRPNTSFCFLDIRSPGLGDTAMYLCATSLTSGSSYEQYFGPGTRLTVT.

This clone was seen just once. CDR3 nucleotide sequence: TGTGCCTCCCGTGGTCAGGGGCGTTATAGCAATCAGCCCCAGCATTTT. Amino acid sequence: CASRGQGRYSNQPQHF. The rearrangement uses TRBV28 and TRBJ1-5; D is possibly TRBD1 (6 bases). In germline, CDR1 is MDHEN, CDR2 SYDVKM. Trimming pared 11 bases from V and 0 bases from J, leaving 20 bases between. This CDR3 comprises 16 residues.

V gene TRBV20-1 combines with J gene TRBJ2-7; 8 positions agree with TRBD1. This CDR3 comprises 10 residues. Germline V gene lookup returns CDR1 DFQATT and CDR2 SNEGSKA (reference sequence). Unmatched junction bases numbered 6, after V lost 6 bases and J lost 11 bases. The CDR3 DNA is TGCAGTGCATCGACAGGGGTGGAGTACGTC. Translation: CSASTGVEYV.

The chain employs TRBV30 and TRBJ2-7, with TRBD2 as a possible D gene (6 bases). The germline V gene has CDR1 GTSNPN and CDR2 SVGIG (reference sequence). The V and J ends lost 0 bases and 6 bases respectively, with 12 bases between them. This CDR3 region has 13 residues. CDR3 sequence reads: CAWSVLGLLEQYF. In DNA, the CDR3 is TGTGCCTGGAGTGTGTTGGGACTGCTCGAGCAGTACTTC. Together with reference TRBV30 and TRBJ2-7, the CDR3 gives the full variable domain: SQTIHQWPATLVQPVGSPLSLECTVEGTSNPNLYWYRQAAGRGLQLLFYSVGIGQISSEVPQNLSASRPQDRQFILSSKKLLLSDSGFYLCAWSVLGLLEQYFGPGTRLTVT.

To note about this clone: Mismatch with germline at one junction end may stem from a read error. CDR3 amino acids: CAPPAPPPHEQYF. The CDR3 bases are TGCGCCCCTCCTGCGCCGCCCCCCCACGAGCAGTACTTC. The chain joins TRBV7-3 to TRBJ2-7, with D unclear. Germline values: CDR1 SGHTA, CDR2 FQGTGA. CDR3 length equals 13 residues.

V is TRBV6-2 or TRBV6-3 and J is TRBJ1-5, with unresolved D. V was clipped by 2 bases and J by 0 bases, with 8 bases between them. From germline, CDR1 is MNHEY and CDR2 SVGEGT. This CDR3 is built from 15 residues. This CDR3 reads CASSYGGYSNQPQHF. As DNA, the CDR3 is TGTGCCAGCAGTTACGGCGGTTATAGCAATCAGCCCCAGCATTTT.

The V call is TRBV7-3, the J call TRBJ2-1, with D perhaps TRBD1 (6 bases). The CDR3 has 17 amino acids. Germline CDR1 reads SGHTA; CDR2 reads FQGTGA. The V and J ends lost 0 bases and 1 base respectively, with 13 bases between them. The CDR3 reads CASSLTTGPGSYNEQFF. CDR3 sequence (DNA): TGTGCCAGCAGCTTAACGACAGGTCCTGGATCCTACAATGAGCAGTTCTTC. Full variable domain (missing parts from reference TRBV7-3 and TRBJ2-1): GAGVSQTPSNKVTEKGKYVELRCDPISGHTALYWYRQSLGQGPEFLIYFQGTGAADDSGLPNDRFFAVRPEGSVSTLKIQRTERGDSAVYLCASSLTTGPGSYNEQFFGPGTRLTVL.

The CDR3 spells CASSQRPQGAYYNEQFF. For the CDR3, the DNA is TGCGCCAGCAGCCAAAGACCACAGGGGGCTTACTACAATGAGCAGTTCTTC. The genes are TRBV4-1 and TRBJ2-1; TRBD1 matches at 9 bases. J was trimmed by 3 bases and V by 2 bases; bases with no gene match: 8. CDR3 length: 17 amino acids. The germline V gene encodes CDR1 MGHRA and CDR2 YSYEKL.